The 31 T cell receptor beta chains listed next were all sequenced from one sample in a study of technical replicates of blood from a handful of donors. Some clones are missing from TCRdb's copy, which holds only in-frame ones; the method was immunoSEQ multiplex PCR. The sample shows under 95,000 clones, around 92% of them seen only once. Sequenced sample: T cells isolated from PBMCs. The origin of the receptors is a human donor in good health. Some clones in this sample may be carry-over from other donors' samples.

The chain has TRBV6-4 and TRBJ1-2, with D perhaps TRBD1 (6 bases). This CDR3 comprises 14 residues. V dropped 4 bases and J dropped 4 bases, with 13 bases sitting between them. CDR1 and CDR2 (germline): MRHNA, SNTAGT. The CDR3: CASSVDRFVYGYTF. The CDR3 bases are TGTGCCAGCAGTGTAGACAGGTTCGTCTATGGCTACACCTTC.

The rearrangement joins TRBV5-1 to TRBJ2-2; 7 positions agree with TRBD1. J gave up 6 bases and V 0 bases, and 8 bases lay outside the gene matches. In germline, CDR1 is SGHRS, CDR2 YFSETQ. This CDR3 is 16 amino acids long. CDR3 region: CASSLELQGVAGELFF. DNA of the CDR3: TGCGCCAGCAGCTTGGAACTGCAGGGGGTGGCCGGGGAGCTGTTTTTT.

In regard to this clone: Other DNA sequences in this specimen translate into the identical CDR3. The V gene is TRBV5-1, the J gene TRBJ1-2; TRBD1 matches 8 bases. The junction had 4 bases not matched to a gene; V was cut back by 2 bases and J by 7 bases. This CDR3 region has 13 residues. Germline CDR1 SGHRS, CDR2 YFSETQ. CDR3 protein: CASSLGQGGGYTF. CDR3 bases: TGCGCCAGCAGCTTAGGACAGGGTGGTGGCTACACCTTC. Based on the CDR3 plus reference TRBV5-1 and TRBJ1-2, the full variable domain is KAGVTQTPRYLIKTRGQQVTLSCSPISGHRSVSWYQQTPGQGLQFLFEYFSETQRNKGNFPGRFSGRQFSNSRSEMNVSTLELGDSALYLCASSLGQGGGYTFGSGTRLTVV.

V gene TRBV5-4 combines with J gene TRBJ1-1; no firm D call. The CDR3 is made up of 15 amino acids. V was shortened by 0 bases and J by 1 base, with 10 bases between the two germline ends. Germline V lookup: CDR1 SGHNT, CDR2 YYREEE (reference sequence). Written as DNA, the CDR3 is TGTGCCAGCAGCTTGGTAGGAGTGAGGAACACTGAAGCTTTCTTT. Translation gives CASSLVGVRNTEAFF.

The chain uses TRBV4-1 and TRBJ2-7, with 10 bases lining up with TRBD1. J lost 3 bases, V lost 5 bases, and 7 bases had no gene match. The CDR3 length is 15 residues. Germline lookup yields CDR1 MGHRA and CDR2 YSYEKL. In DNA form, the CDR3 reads TGCGCCAGCAGCGGGACCGGGACAGGGGACTACGAGCAGTACTTC. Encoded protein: CASSGTGTGDYEQYF.

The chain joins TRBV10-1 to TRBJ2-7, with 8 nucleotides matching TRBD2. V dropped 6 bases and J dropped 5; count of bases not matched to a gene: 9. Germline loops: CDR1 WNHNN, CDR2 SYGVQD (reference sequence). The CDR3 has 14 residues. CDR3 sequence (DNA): TGCGCCAGCAGCCGGGCGGGAGGTCAAGACGAGCAGTACTTC. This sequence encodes CASSRAGGQDEQYF.

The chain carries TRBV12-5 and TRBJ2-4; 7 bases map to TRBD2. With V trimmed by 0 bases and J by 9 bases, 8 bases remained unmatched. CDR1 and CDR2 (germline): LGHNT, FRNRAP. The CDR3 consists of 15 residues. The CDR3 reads CASGLVIGGRVIQYF. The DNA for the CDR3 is TGTGCTAGTGGTTTGGTTATCGGAGGGAGGGTCATTCAGTACTTC.

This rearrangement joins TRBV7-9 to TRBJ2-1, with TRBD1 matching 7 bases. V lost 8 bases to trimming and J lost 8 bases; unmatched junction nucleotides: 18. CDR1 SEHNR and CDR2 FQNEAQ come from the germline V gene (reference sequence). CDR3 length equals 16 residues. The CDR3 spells CASAFWGQILQYEQFF. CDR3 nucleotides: TGTGCCAGCGCCTTCTGGGGACAGATACTACAATATGAGCAGTTCTTC.

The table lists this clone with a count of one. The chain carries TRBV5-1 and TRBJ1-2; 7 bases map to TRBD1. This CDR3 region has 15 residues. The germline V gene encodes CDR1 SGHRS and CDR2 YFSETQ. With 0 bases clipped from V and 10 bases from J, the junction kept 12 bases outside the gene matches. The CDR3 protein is CASSLAGMTGSAYTF. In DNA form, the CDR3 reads TGCGCCAGCAGCTTGGCGGGTATGACAGGGAGTGCCTACACCTTC.

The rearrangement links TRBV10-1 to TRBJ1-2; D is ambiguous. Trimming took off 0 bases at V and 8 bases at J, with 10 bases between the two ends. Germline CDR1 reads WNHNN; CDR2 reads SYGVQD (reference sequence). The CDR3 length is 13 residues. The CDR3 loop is CASSESRLSGYTF. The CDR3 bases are TGCGCCAGCAGTGAGTCGAGGTTGTCCGGCTACACCTTC.

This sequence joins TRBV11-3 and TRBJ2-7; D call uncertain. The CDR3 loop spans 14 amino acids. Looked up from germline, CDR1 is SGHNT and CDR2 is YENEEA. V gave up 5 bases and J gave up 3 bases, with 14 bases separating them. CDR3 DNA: TGTGCCAGCAGCCCTAGAGACTCGTACTACGAGCAGTACTTC. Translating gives CASSPRDSYYEQYF. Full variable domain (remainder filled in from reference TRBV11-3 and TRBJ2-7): EAGVVQSPRYKIIEKKQPVAFWCNPISGHNTLYWYLQNLGQGPELLIRYENEEAVDDSQLPKDRFSAERLKGVDSTLKIQPAELGDSAVYLCASSPRDSYYEQYFGPGTRLTVT.

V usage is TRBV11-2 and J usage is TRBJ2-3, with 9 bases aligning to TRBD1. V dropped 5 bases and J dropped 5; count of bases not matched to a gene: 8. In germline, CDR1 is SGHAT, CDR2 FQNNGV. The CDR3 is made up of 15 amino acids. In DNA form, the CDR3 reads TGTGCCAGCAGCACCAGGACAGGGGATGGAGATACGCAGTATTTT. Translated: CASSTRTGDGDTQYF. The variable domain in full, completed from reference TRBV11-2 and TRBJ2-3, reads EAGVAQSPRYKIIEKRQSVAFWCNPISGHATLYWYQQILGQGPKLLIQFQNNGVVDDSQLPKDRFSAERLKGVDSTLKIQPAKLEDSAVYLCASSTRTGDGDTQYFGPGTRLTVL.

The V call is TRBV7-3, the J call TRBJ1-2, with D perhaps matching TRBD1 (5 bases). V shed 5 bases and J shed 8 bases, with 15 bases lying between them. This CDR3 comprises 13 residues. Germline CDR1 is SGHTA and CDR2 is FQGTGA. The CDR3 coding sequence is TGTGCCAGCAGCGCCGGCAGGGATGGAGGCTACACCTTC. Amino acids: CASSAGRDGGYTF.

The CDR3 sequence: CASSSETWGTYPYEQYF. Here the CDR3 DNA reads TGTGCCAGCAGTTCGGAAACCTGGGGGACATATCCCTACGAGCAGTACTTC. The V gene is TRBV7-9, the J gene TRBJ2-7, with a weak D call TRBD1 (6 bases). CDR1 SEHNR and CDR2 FQNEAQ come from the germline V gene (reference sequence). The CDR3 runs to 17 residues. The V and J ends lost 6 bases and 2 bases respectively, with 23 bases between them. The entire variable domain, with the rest obtained from reference TRBV7-9 and TRBJ2-7, is as follows: DTGVSQNPRHKITKRGQNVTFRCDPISEHNRLYWYRQTLGQGPEFLTYFQNEAQLEKSRLLSDRFSAERPKGSFSTLEIQRTEQGDSAMYLCASSSETWGTYPYEQYFGPGTRLTVT.

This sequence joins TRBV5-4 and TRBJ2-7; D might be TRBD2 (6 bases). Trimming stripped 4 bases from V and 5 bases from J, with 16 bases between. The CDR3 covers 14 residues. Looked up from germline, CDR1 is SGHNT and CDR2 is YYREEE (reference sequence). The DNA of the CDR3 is TGTGCCAGCAGCGAACGCCTGGGACTCCACGAGCAGTACTTC. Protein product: CASSERLGLHEQYF.

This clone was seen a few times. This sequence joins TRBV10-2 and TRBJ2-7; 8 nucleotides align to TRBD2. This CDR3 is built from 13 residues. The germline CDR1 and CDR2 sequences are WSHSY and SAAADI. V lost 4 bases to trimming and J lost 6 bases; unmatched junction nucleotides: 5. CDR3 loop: CASSVAGGPEQYF. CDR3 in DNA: TGCGCCAGCAGTGTTGCGGGAGGTCCCGAGCAGTACTTC.

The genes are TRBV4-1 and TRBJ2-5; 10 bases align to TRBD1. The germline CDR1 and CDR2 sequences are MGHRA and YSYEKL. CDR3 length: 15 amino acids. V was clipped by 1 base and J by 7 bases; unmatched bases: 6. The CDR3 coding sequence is TGCGCCAGCAGCCAAGGGACAGGGGGGCAGGGGACCCAGTACTTC. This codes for CASSQGTGGQGTQYF.

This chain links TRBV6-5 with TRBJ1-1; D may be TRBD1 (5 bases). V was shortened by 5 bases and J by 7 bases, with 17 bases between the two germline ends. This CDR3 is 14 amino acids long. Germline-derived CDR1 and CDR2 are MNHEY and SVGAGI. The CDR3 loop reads CASSPLGGKGEAFF. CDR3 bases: TGTGCCAGCAGTCCCCTGGGGGGAAAGGGTGAAGCTTTCTTT.

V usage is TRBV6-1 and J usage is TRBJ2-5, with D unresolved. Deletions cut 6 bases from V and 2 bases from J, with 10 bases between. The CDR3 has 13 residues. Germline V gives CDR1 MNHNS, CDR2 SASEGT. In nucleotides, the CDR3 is TGTGCCAGCAGAAACTTCGATCAAGAGACCCAGTACTTC. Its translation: CASRNFDQETQYF.

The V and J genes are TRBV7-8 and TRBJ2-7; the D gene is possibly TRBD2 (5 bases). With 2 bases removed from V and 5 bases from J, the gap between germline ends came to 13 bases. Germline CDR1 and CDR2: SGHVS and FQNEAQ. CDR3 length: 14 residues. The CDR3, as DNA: TGTGCCAGCAGCTTAAAGAGGGCCGATAACGAGCAGTACTTC. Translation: CASSLKRADNEQYF.

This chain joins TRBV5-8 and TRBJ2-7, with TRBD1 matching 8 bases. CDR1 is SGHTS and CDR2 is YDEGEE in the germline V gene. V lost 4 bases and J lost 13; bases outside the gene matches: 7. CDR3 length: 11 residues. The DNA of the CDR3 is TGTGCCAGCAGCGACGGACAGGGCGAATACTTC. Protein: CASSDGQGEYF.

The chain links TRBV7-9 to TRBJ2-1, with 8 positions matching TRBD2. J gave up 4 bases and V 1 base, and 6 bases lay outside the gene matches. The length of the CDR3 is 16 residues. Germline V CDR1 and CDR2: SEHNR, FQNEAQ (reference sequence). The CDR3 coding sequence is TGTGCCAGCAGCTTAGTAGGGACTAGTTCTTACAATGAGCAGTTCTTC. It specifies CASSLVGTSSYNEQFF.

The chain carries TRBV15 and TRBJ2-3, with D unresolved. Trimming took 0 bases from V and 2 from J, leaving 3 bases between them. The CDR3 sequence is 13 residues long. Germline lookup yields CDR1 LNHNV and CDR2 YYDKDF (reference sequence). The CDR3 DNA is TGTGCCACCAGCAGAGATTACACAGATACGCAGTATTTT. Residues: CATSRDYTDTQYF.

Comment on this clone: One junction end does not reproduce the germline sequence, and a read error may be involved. The chain's CDR3 is CVSSWLKSDTQYF. The DNA of the CDR3 is TGTGTCAGCAGTTGGCTTAAATCAGATACGCAGTATTTT. The chain links TRBV7-2 to TRBJ2-3; no clear D gene. From germline, CDR1 is SGHTA and CDR2 FQGNSA. This CDR3 comprises 13 residues.

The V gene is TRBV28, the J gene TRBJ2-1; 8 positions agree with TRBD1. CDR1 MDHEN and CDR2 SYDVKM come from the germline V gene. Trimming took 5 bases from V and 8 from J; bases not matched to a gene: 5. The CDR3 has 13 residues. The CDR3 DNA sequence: TGTGCCAGCAGTACCCGACAGGGGTATGAGCAGTTCTTC. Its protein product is CASSTRQGYEQFF.

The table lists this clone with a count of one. CDR3 amino acids: CASSLVGQGFEAFF. CDR3 DNA sequence: TGTGCCAGCAGCTTAGTGGGACAGGGTTTTGAAGCTTTCTTT. The chain has TRBV7-2 and TRBJ1-1; TRBD1 agrees at 9 bases. CDR1 SGHTA and CDR2 FQGNSA come from the germline V gene. Trimming took 1 base from V and 7 from J; bases not matched to a gene: 4. This CDR3 region has 14 residues.

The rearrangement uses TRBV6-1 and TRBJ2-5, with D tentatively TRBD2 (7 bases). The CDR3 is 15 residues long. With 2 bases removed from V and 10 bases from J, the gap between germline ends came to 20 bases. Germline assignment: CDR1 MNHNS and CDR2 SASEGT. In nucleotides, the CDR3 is TGTGCCAGCAGTGAACCCTCGGGGGGCTCCCAGGGCCAGTACTTC. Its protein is CASSEPSGGSQGQYF.

CDR3 in amino acids: CAIPTTSGNTGELFF. The CDR3, as DNA: TGTGCCATCCCCACGACTAGCGGGAACACCGGGGAGCTGTTTTTT. This sequence joins TRBV10-3 and TRBJ2-2, with TRBD2 matching over 9 bases. V shed 8 bases, J shed 1 base, and the junction held 5 bases outside the gene matches. The CDR3 sequence is 15 residues long. Germline V gene lookup returns CDR1 ENHRY and CDR2 SYGVKD.

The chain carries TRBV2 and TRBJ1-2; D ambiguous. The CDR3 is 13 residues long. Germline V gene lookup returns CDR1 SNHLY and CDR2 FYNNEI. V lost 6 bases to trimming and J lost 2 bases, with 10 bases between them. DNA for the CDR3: TGTGCCAGCAGGGCGGGAAGCAACTATGGCTACACCTTC. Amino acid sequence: CASRAGSNYGYTF.

CDR3 residues: CASSLNGGALETQYF. CDR3 in DNA: TGCGCCAGCAGCTTGAACGGGGGTGCTCTCGAGACCCAGTACTTC. The rearrangement links TRBV5-1 to TRBJ2-5; D perhaps matches TRBD2 (6 bases). Germline CDR1 and CDR2: SGHRS and YFSETQ. There are 15 residues in the CDR3. Between the trimmed V and J ends, which lost 1 base and 5 bases, there was a span of 15 bases.

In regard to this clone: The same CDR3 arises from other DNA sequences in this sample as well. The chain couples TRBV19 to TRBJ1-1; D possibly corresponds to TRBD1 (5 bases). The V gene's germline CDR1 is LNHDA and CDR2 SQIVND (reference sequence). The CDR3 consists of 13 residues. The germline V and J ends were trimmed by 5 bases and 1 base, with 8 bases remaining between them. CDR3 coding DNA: TGTGCCAGTAGTGTCACAGGGAACACTGAAGCTTTCTTT. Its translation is CASSVTGNTEAFF.